The next 24 T cell receptor beta chains were all read from a single sample in a study of shared clonotypes between healthy human individuals. The table came from immunoSEQ multiplex PCR; TCRdb's copy has only in-frame clones and leaves some out. In the table there are 850,000 to 1,200,000 clones, about 70% of which are singletons. The material sequenced was memory CD4+ T cells sorted from blood. Subset reported: CD45RA-negative fraction. Source of these receptors: a man aged 18 to 30 in good health.

This clone was seen once. This chain uses TRBV7-9 with TRBJ1-2; TRBD1 is a possible D gene (6 bases). Trimming took 3 bases from V and 6 from J, leaving 17 bases between them. The CDR3 totals 15 residues. The germline V gene encodes CDR1 SEHNR and CDR2 FQNEAQ (reference sequence). CDR3 DNA sequence: TGTGCCAGCAGCTTGGAAACAGGGCGATCACATGGCTACACCTTC. This gives the protein CASSLETGRSHGYTF. Drawing the rest from reference TRBV7-9 and TRBJ1-2, the complete variable domain is DTGVSQNPRHKITKRGQNVTFRCDPISEHNRLYWYRQTLGQGPEFLTYFQNEAQLEKSRLLSDRFSAERPKGSFSTLEIQRTEQGDSAMYLCASSLETGRSHGYTFGSGTRLTVV.

At least ten counts were recorded for this clone. The V gene is TRBV7-2, the J gene TRBJ2-4; 11 nucleotides line up with TRBD1. Losses at the gene ends were 5 bases for V and 8 bases for J; bases not matched to a gene: 11. Germline values: CDR1 SGHTA, CDR2 FQGNSA. The CDR3 extends over 16 amino acids. Here the CDR3 reads CASSGPGQGGTDIQYF. The DNA of the CDR3 is TGTGCCAGCAGCGGACCGGGACAGGGGGGCACGGACATTCAGTACTTC.

This clone was recorded once. The CDR3 DNA is TGCGCCAGCAGCTTGGCCAGTGATAGCGGGGGCTTAAGGAGTGGTGAGCAGTTCTTC. Translated: CASSLASDSGGLRSGEQFF. This sequence joins TRBV5-1 and TRBJ2-1, with TRBD2 identical over 9 bases. Germline loops: CDR1 SGHRS, CDR2 YFSETQ. The CDR3 is 19 residues long. Trimming took 0 bases from V and 9 from J; bases not matched to a gene: 19.

This chain connects TRBV25-1 to TRBJ2-2; 12 bases agree with TRBD1. CDR1 and CDR2 from the germline V gene are MGHDK and SYGVNS. Trimming took 6 bases from V and 5 from J; bases not matched to a gene: 4. The CDR3 sequence is 15 residues long. The DNA of the CDR3 is TGTGCCAGCAGATGGGACAGGGGGCAGACCGGGGAGCTGTTTTTT. Protein product: CASRWDRGQTGELFF.

The chain recombines TRBV7-2 with TRBJ2-7; 7 bases map to TRBD2. The CDR3 runs 14 residues. Trimming at V came to 5 bases and at J to 3 bases, leaving 7 bases not matched to a gene. Germline CDR1 is SGHTA and CDR2 is FQGNSA. The CDR3 loop reads CASSPSGAIYEQYF. The CDR3 region has the DNA TGTGCCAGCAGCCCGAGCGGGGCCATCTACGAGCAGTACTTC.

The rearrangement links TRBV29-1 to TRBJ2-3; D may match TRBD1 or TRBD2 (5 bases each). Germline values: CDR1 SQVTM, CDR2 ANQGSEA. The V end lost 2 bases, the J end lost 5 bases, and 8 bases lay between the germline ends. This CDR3 has 12 amino acids. In DNA form, the CDR3 reads TGCAGCGTTGAACCTGGGGGAGATACGCAGTATTTT. It is translated as CSVEPGGDTQYF.

J is TRBJ1-4 and V is TRBV10-3; 7 bases are a match to TRBD1. V was pared by 4 bases and J by 4 bases, with 0 bases of the junction left unmatched. This CDR3 spans 13 amino acids. CDR1 and CDR2 from the germline V gene are ENHRY and SYGVKD. The CDR3 reads CAISGQGNEKLFF. In DNA form, the CDR3 reads TGTGCCATCAGTGGACAGGGTAATGAAAAACTGTTTTTT.

The sample holds a few counts of this clone. This chain uses TRBV4-2 with TRBJ1-4; D unclear. CDR1 and CDR2 from the germline V gene are LGHNA and YNFKEQ. The CDR3 is 13 amino acids. V lost 3 bases, J lost 2 bases, and 4 bases lay in between. The CDR3: CASSQLTNEKLFF. DNA for the CDR3: TGTGCCAGCAGCCAGTTGACTAATGAAAAACTGTTTTTT.

This clone was counted a single time. The chain uses TRBV27 and TRBJ2-7, with D hard to call. The CDR3 length is 14 residues. V was pared by 6 bases and J by 0 bases, with 12 bases between. Germline CDR1 MNHEY, CDR2 SMNVEV (reference sequence). CDR3 sequence (DNA): TGTGCCAGCAGAGATCGTCTAAGCTCCTACGAGCAGTACTTC. Translating it yields CASRDRLSSYEQYF.

This chain connects TRBV6-5 to TRBJ1-1, with a possible D match to TRBD1 (6 bases). The CDR3 contains 15 residues. Trimming cost V 2 bases and J 4 bases, with 14 bases left between them. Germline V gene sequence: CDR1 MNHEY, CDR2 SVGAGI. CDR3 sequence: CASSYGGRGGTEAFF. In nucleotides, the CDR3 is TGTGCCAGCAGTTACGGGGGGCGCGGGGGCACTGAAGCTTTCTTT.

The chain recombines TRBV11-2 with TRBJ1-2, with 8 bases that match TRBD1. Germline V gene lookup returns CDR1 SGHAT and CDR2 FQNNGV. V shed 5 bases and J 5 bases; nucleotides not matched to a gene: 4. The CDR3 has 13 amino acids. The CDR3 loop reads CASSQTGGYGYTF. As DNA, the CDR3 is TGTGCCAGCAGCCAAACAGGGGGATATGGCTACACCTTC.

The chain combines TRBV5-1 with TRBJ2-6, with TRBD1 matching over 9 bases. The germline CDR1 and CDR2 sequences are SGHRS and YFSETQ. The CDR3 has 16 amino acids. After removal of 7 bases from V and 0 bases from J, the junction contained 5 bases not matched to a gene. The CDR3 here is CASSGQGNSGANVLTF. Written as DNA, the CDR3 is TGCGCCAGCTCCGGACAGGGGAACTCTGGGGCCAACGTCCTGACTTTC.

The V and J genes are TRBV5-6 and TRBJ2-7; 7 nucleotides agree with TRBD2. CDR1 and CDR2 (germline): SGHDT, YYEEEE. Germline trimming cut 7 bases from V and 1 base from J; bases unmatched to any gene: 11. This CDR3 region has 15 residues. In DNA form, the CDR3 reads TGTGCCAGCTCTCTAGGCCCGGGGGGATCCTACGAGCAGTACTTC. Its protein product is CASSLGPGGSYEQYF.

This chain connects TRBV7-2 to TRBJ1-3, with 7 positions matching TRBD1. The CDR3 runs to 12 residues. V was clipped by 5 bases and J by 8 bases; unmatched bases: 3. Germline lookup yields CDR1 SGHTA and CDR2 FQGNSA. This CDR3 reads CASSPRGDTIYF. The CDR3 DNA follows: TGTGCCAGCAGCCCCAGGGGGGACACCATATATTTT.

The genes are TRBV19 and TRBJ2-7; TRBD2 matches 10 bases. The trim removed 3 bases at V and 3 bases at J, leaving 11 bases unmatched. The CDR3 consists of 17 residues. Germline CDR1 reads LNHDA; CDR2 reads SQIVND (reference sequence). The CDR3: CASSILERGGLSYEQYF. CDR3 sequence (DNA): TGTGCCAGTAGTATTCTAGAGCGGGGGGGCCTTAGCTACGAGCAGTACTTC.

This clone has a count of ten or more. The rearrangement joins TRBV6-1 to TRBJ2-1; 14 bases fit TRBD2. Germline V CDR1 and CDR2: MNHNS, SASEGT. The CDR3 consists of 14 residues. J was trimmed by 9 bases and V by 8 bases; bases with no gene match: 6. The CDR3 DNA sequence: TGTGCCAGCCTGGGACTAGCGGGAGTCGGTGAGCAGTTCTTC. It codes for CASLGLAGVGEQFF.

This clone has just one count. V and J are TRBV7-9 and TRBJ2-3, with D unresolved. This CDR3 is built from 14 residues. The germline CDR1 and CDR2 sequences are SEHNR and FQNEAQ (reference sequence). Deletions cut 5 bases from V and 0 bases from J, with 9 bases between. CDR3 amino acids: CASSSVPSTDTQYF. For the CDR3, the DNA is TGTGCCAGCAGCAGCGTCCCTAGCACAGATACGCAGTATTTT.

The chain has TRBV27 and TRBJ1-5, with 12 bases that match TRBD1. Germline loops: CDR1 MNHEY, CDR2 SMNVEV (reference sequence). J gave up 7 bases and V 6 bases, and 7 bases lay outside the gene matches. The CDR3 totals 15 residues. CDR3 sequence: CASSPRGQGAQPQHF. The CDR3 coding sequence is TGTGCCAGCAGCCCTCGGGGACAGGGGGCACAGCCCCAGCATTTT.

Concerning this clone itself: Different DNA sequences within this sample yield the same CDR3. This chain joins TRBV20-1 and TRBJ2-7; no reliable D call. V was cut by 3 bases and J by 3 bases, with 3 bases left in between. The CDR3 covers 10 residues. Germline V gene lookup returns CDR1 DFQATT and CDR2 SNEGSKA (reference sequence). In DNA, the CDR3 is TGCAGTGCTAGGGACTACGAGCAGTACTTC. Translation gives CSARDYEQYF.

V usage is TRBV7-2 and J usage is TRBJ2-3, with 9 nucleotides matching TRBD2. Losses at the gene ends were 6 bases for V and 0 bases for J; bases not matched to a gene: 4. The CDR3 is 15 residues long. Germline CDR1 is SGHTA and CDR2 is FQGNSA. The CDR3 region has the DNA TGTGCCAGCAGTCAGAGCGGGAGGAGCACAGATACGCAGTATTTT. Residues: CASSQSGRSTDTQYF. The full variable domain, with the rest looked up from reference TRBV7-2 and TRBJ2-3, is GAGVSQSPSNKVTEKGKDVELRCDPISGHTALYWYRQSLGQGLEFLIYFQGNSAPDKSGLPSDRFSAERTGGSVSTLTIQRTQQEDSAVYLCASSQSGRSTDTQYFGPGTRLTVL.

This clone was picked up many times. The chain employs TRBV2 and TRBJ1-6, with TRBD1 as a possible D gene (6 bases). Germline CDR1 SNHLY, CDR2 FYNNEI. The CDR3 is 17 residues long. Trimming took off 3 bases at V and 7 bases at J, with 19 bases between the two ends. In nucleotides, the CDR3 is TGTGCCAGCAGTGACCGGGACGGGACAATGGGGAATTCACCCCTCCACTTT. It encodes CASSDRDGTMGNSPLHF.

This clone showed up just a few times. The V gene is TRBV6-6, the J gene TRBJ1-6, with unresolved D. V gave up 2 bases and J gave up 7 bases, with 12 bases separating them. Germline CDR1 is MNHNY and CDR2 is SVGAGI (reference sequence). The CDR3 has 15 residues. The CDR3 protein is CASSYVANGNSPLHF. Here the CDR3 DNA reads TGTGCCAGCAGTTACGTGGCAAACGGGAATTCACCCCTCCACTTT.

As for this clone: At one boundary the junction diverges from the germline segment, which might be a read error. This chain joins TRBV6-1 and TRBJ1-3; no clear D gene. The CDR3 totals 14 residues. Germline CDR1 is MNHNS and CDR2 is SASEGT. For the CDR3, the DNA is TGTGCCAGCACTGAAGCGAAGCCCGGAAACACCATATATTTT. Amino acid sequence: CASTEAKPGNTIYF.

This CDR3 reads CAWSSGRSNVLTF. The CDR3, as DNA: TGTGCCTGGAGTTCAGGCCGATCCAACGTCCTGACTTTC. The chain is built from TRBV30 and TRBJ2-6; no clear D. The V and J ends lost 2 bases and 8 bases respectively, with 10 bases between them. Germline CDR1 and CDR2: GTSNPN and SVGIG (reference sequence). CDR3 length equals 13 residues.